The clone carrying this T cell receptor beta chain was picked up one time. Profiling relied on immunoSEQ multiplex PCR, and the TCRdb table lists in-frame clones only, not all of them. The repertoire holds tens of thousands of clones, 60% to 80% seen once, with about 2.4% in the top ten. The CDR3 sequence is 15 residues long. This sample is drawn from a study of OX40 agonist ivuxolimab in advanced cancers. V usage is TRBV21-1 and J usage is TRBJ1-2; the table calls TRBD1, which could not be checked here. TRBV21-1 is reported as a pseudogene. The sequence derives from an adult with an advanced solid tumor such as melanoma, head and neck, liver or kidney cancer. Sequenced here: CD4+ or CD8+ T cells sorted from blood, sampled in a trial of the OX40 agonist ivuxolimab. The CDR3 spells CASTLKRQGSYGYTF. DNA for the CDR3: TGTGCCAGCACGCTGAAACGACAGGGATCCTATGGCTACACCTTC.